This TCR beta chain originates from a study of blood T cell repertoires in COVID-19. CDR1 SEHNR and CDR2 FQNEAQ come from the germline V gene (reference sequence). CDR3 length equals 13 residues. The V segment lost 4 bases and the J segment 4 bases; nucleotides outside the gene matches: 3. Assay: immunoSEQ multiplex PCR; the TCRdb copy retains only in-frame clones and omits some. The sample includes more than 200,000 clones, 65% to 90% seen only once; the top ten take roughly 2%. The chain combines TRBV7-9 with TRBJ1-1; the match to TRBD1 covers 7 bases. The clonotype originates from a man under 40 with active or convalescent COVID-19. Sequenced sample: peripheral blood. The CDR3 coding sequence is TGTGCCAGCAGCTGGACAGGTGCCACTGAAGCTTTCTTT. This codes for CASSWTGATEAFF.